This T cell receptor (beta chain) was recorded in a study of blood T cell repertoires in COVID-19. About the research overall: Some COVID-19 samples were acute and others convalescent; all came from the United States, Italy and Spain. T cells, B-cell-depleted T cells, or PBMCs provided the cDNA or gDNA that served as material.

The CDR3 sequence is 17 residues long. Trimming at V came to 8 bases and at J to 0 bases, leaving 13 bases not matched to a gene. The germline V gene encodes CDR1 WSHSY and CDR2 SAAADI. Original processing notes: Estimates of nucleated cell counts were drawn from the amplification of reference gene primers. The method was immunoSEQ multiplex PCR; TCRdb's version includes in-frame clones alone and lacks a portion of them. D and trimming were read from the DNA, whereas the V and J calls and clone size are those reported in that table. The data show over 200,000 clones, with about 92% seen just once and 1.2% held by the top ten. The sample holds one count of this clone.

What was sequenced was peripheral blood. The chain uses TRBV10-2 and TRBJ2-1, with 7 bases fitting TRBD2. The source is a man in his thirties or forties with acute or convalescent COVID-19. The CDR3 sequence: CASGKILAVSSYNEQFF. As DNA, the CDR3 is TGCGCCAGCGGTAAAATCCTAGCGGTAAGCTCCTACAATGAGCAGTTCTTC.